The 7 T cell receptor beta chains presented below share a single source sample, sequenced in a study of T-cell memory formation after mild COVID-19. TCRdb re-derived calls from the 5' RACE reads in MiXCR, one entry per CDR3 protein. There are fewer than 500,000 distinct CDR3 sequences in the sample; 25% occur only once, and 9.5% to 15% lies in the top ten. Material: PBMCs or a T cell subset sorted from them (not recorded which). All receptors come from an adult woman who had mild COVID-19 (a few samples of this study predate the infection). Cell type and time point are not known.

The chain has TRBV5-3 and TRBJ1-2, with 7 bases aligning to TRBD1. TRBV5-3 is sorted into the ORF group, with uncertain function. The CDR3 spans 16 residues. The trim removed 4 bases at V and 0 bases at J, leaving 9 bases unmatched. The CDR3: CARSRDREPPNYGYTF. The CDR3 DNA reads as TGTGCCAGAAGCCGCGACAGGGAACCCCCTAACTATGGCTACACCTTC.

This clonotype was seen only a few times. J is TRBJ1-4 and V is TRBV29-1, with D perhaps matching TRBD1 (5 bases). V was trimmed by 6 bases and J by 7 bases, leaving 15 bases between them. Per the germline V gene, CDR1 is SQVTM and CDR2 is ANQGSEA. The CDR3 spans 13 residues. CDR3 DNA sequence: TGCAGCGTAGACGAGGGGATCGGTGAAAAACTGTTTTTT. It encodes CSVDEGIGEKLFF.

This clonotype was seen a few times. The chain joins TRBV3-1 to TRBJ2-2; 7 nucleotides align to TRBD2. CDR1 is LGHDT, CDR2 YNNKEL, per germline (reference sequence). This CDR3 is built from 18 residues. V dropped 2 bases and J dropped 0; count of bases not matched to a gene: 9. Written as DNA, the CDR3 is TGTGCCAGCAGCCAACGGCTAGCGGTGCGCGCGAACACCGGGGAGCTGTTTTTT. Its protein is CASSQRLAVRANTGELFF.

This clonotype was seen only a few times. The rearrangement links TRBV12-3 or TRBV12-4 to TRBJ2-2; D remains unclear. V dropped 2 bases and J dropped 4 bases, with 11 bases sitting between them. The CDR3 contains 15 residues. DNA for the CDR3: TGTGCCAGCAGTTTAAGGCGGTCGGGCACCGGGGAGCTGTTTTTT. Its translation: CASSLRRSGTGELFF.

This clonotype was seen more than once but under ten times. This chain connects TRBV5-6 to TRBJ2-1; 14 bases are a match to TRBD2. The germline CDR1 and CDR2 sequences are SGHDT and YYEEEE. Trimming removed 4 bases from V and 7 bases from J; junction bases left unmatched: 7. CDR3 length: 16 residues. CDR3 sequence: CASSPTRLAGGNEQFF. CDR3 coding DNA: TGTGCCAGCAGCCCTACGAGACTAGCGGGAGGGAATGAGCAGTTCTTC.

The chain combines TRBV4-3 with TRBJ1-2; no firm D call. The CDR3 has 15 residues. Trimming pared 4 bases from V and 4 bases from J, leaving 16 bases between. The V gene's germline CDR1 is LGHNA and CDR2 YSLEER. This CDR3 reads CASSRTNTGSYGYTF. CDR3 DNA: TGCGCCAGCAGCCGAACTAACACGGGAAGCTATGGCTACACCTTC.

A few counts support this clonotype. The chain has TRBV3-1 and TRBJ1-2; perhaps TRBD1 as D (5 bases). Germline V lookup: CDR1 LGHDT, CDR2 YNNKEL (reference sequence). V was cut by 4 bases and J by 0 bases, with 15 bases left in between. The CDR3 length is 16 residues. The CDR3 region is CASSLRQTRANYGYTF. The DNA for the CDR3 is TGTGCCAGCAGCCTCAGACAGACGAGGGCTAACTATGGCTACACCTTC.